Given below is one T cell receptor beta chain in context. Its antigen is still unknown. This specimen belongs to a study of OX40 agonist ivuxolimab in advanced cancers. Regarding the study as a whole: Nonresponders included some who also had low normalized T-cell clonal expansion.

The repertoire was sequenced with immunoSEQ multiplex PCR; TCRdb's copy has only in-frame clones and lacks some. Among around 140,000 clones listed, about nine tenths were seen once. This CDR3 comprises 15 residues. With V trimmed by 5 bases and J by 0 bases, 5 bases remained unmatched. Germline V gene sequence: CDR1 SGHDT, CDR2 YYEEEE. Sample: CD4+ or CD8+ T cells sorted from blood, taken in a trial of the OX40 agonist ivuxolimab. The clonotype comes from an adult with an advanced solid tumor such as melanoma, head and neck, liver or kidney cancer. This sequence joins TRBV5-6 and TRBJ1-3; 7 bases fit TRBD1. For the CDR3, the DNA is TGTGCCAGCAGTCACAGGGGACGCTCTGGAAACACCATATATTTT. Translation gives CASSHRGRSGNTIYF.